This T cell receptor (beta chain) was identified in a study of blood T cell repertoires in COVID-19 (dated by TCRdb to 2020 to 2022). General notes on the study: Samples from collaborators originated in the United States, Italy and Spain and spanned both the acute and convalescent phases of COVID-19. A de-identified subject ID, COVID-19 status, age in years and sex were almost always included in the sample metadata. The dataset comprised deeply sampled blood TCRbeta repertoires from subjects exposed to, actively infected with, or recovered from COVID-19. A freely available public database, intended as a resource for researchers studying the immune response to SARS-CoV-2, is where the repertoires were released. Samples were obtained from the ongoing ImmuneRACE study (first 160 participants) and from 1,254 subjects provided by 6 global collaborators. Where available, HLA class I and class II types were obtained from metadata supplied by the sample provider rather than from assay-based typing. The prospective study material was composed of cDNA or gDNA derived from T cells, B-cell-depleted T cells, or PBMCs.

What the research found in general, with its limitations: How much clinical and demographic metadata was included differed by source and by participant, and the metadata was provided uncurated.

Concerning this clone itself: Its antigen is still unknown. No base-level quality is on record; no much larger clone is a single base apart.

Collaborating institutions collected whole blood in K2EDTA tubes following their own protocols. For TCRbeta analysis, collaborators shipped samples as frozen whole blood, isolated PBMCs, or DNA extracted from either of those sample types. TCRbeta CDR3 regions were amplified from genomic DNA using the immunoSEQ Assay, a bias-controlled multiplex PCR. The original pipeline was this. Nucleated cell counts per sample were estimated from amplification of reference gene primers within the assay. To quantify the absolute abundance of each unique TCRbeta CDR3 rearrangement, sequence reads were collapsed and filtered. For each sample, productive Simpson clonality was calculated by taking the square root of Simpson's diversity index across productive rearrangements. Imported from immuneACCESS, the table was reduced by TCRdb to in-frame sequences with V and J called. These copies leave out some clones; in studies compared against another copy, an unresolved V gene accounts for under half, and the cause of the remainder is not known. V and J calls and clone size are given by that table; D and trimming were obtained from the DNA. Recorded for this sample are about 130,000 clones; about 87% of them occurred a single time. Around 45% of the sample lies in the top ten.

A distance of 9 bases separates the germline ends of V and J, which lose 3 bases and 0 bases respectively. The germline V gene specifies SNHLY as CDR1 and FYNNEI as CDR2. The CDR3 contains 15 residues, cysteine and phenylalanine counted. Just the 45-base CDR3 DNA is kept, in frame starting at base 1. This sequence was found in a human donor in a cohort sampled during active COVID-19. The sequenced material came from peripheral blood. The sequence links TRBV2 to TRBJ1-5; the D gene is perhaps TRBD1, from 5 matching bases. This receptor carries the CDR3 CASSDRGFSNQPQHF. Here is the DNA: TGTGCCAGCAGTGACCGGGGGTTTAGCAATCAGCCCCAGCATTTT.